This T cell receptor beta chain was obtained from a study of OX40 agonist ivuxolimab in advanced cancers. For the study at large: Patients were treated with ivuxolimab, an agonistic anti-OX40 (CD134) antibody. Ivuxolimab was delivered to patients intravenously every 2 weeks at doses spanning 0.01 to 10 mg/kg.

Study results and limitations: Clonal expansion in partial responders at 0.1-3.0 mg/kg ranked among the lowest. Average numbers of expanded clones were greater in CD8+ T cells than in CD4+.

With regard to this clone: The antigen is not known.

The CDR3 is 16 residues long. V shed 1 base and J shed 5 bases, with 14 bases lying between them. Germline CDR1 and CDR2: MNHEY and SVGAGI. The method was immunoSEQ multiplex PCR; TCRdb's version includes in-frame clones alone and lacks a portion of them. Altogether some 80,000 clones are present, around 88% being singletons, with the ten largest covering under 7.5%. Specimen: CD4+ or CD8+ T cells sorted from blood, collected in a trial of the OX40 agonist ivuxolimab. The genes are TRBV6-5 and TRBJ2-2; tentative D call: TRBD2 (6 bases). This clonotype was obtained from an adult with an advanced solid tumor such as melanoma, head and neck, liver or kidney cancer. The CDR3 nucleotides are TGTGCCAGCAGTTACTTGTGGGAGGCAGAAACCGGGGAGCTGTTTTTT. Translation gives CASSYLWEAETGELFF.